This TCR beta chain was identified during a study of CD4 T cells in relation to SARS-CoV-2 and coronaviruses (dated by TCRdb to about 2021). Regarding the research as a whole: In the ViraFEST assay, PBMCs were cultured with antigen for 10 days, after which TCR beta CDR3s were sequenced to identify clonal expansions specific to the antigen. An HIV-1 Nef peptide pool or a culture without peptide was used as the negative reference condition. Memory CD4+ T cell crossreactivity between SARS-CoV-2 and common cold coronavirus spike proteins was assessed at the TCR clonotype level in the study. Samples from a few pre-COVID donors and the naive versus memory experiments were sequenced with the Adaptive Biotechnologies TCR-sequencing kit; other data were Illumina-based. A different TCR-beta assay, based on Illumina, was used to sequence expansion assays from other donors in the study. Patient-derived lymphoblastoid cell lines were used to map the HLA restriction of shared crossreactive spike epitopes.

Comment on this clone: No cognate antigen has been identified for it. No qualities accompany the bases; no much larger clone lies one base away.

CD4+ T cells from unexposed donors were collected before the COVID-19 pandemic (2011-2018). After more than 9 days of culture, CD4+ T cells were isolated with the EasySep CD4+ T cell isolation kit. Unexposed donor CD4+ T cells were tested for reactivity to SARS-CoV-2 S and N and four common cold coronavirus spike pools, as cell number allowed. Each well received two million PBMCs, cultured in IMDM supplemented with approximately 4.5% human AB serum and around 9 IU/ml IL-2. Half of the culture medium was replaced with fresh IL-2-containing medium on days 3 and 7. In general, every peptide culture condition was set up in three replicate wells. Leukapheresis product for the unexposed donors was bought commercially. Ficoll-Paque PLUS gradient centrifugation was used to isolate PBMCs from either whole blood or leukapheresis product. The PBMCs went either fresh into the expansion assay or into cryopreservation at -140 degrees C. The QIAamp Micro DNA Kit was used to extract genomic DNA from the CD4+ T cells.

The germline V gene yields LGHNT for CDR1 and FRNRAP for CDR2. Including the terminal cysteine and phenylalanine, the CDR3 comprises 15 residues. Only the CDR3 part of the read is kept: 45 bases, read in frame from the first base. V was cut back by 5 bases and J by 1 base, leaving a gap of 14 bases between them. Libraries were prepared through the immunoSEQ multiplex PCR assay. The source study handled its data this way. During preprocessing, nonproductive sequences were discarded, as were any CDR3s that did not begin with C, did not end with F or W, or were shorter than 7 amino acids. Antigen-specific clonotypes were called with the MANAFEST web app, based on expansion relative to reference and other culture wells. A clone was considered positive if significant expansion relative to the reference culture was observed in 2 of 3 replicate wells at an FDR below 0.05. To be called positive, a clone also had to show significant expansion compared with every other tandem well and an odds ratio greater than 5. CDR3 homology was measured as pairwise Levenshtein distance, computed with the stringdist R package after trimming three terminal residues from each end. Held by TCRdb, this immuneACCESS table contains in-frame sequences only and omits some clones. Under half of the omission traces to an unresolved V gene where checked; the cause of the rest is unknown. V, J and clone size are those of that table, while D and trimming were read from the DNA. The sample contains around 23,000 clones, around four fifths of them found a single time. The ten largest clones represent more than 15% of the sample.

General findings and caveats noted by the study authors: Crossreactive clones showed significantly weaker SARS-CoV-2-driven expansion than monoreactive clones, consistent with antigenic imprinting. Crossreactivity analysis centred on spike protein, so crossreactivity against other viral proteins was not assessed. In about 60% of donors, memory CD4+ clonotypes turned up that crossrecognized SARS-CoV-2 and at least one common cold coronavirus spike. Small numbers of patients and of tested TCRs limited the study. Pre-pandemic and post-infection samples were not both contributed by any donor, so tracing of the source of pre-existing responses was limited.

The chain is encoded by TRBV12-5 joined to TRBJ2-5; a tentative D call is TRBD2 (5 bases match). The source of this sequence is a human donor in good health. The sample taken for sequencing was CD4+ T cells from PBMCs, cultured in vitro. The nucleotide sequence reads TGTGCTAGTGGTCCGTCCGGACTGTTCCAAGAGACCCAGTACTTC. It encodes CASGPSGLFQETQYF.